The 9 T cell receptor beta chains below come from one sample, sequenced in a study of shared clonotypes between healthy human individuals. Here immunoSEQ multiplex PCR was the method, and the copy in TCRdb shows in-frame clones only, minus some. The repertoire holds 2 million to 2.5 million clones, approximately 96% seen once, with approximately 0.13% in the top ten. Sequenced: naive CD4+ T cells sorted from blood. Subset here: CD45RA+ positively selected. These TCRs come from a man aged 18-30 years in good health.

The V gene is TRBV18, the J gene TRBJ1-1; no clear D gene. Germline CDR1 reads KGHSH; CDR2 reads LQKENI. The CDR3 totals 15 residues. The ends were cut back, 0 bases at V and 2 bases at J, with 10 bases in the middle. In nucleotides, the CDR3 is TGTGCCAGCTCACCACCCGGACTGATTAACACTGAAGCTTTCTTT. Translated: CASSPPGLINTEAFF.

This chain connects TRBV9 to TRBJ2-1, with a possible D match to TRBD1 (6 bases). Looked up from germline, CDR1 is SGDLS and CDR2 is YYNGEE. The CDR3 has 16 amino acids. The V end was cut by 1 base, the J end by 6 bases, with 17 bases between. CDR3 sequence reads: CASSVTDRPPFNEQFF. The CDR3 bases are TGTGCCAGCAGCGTAACCGACAGGCCGCCCTTCAATGAGCAGTTCTTC.

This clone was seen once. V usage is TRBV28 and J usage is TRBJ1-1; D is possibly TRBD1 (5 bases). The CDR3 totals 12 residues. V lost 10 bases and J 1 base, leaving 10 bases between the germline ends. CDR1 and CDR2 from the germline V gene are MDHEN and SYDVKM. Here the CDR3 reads CAIGAWNTEAFF. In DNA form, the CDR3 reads TGTGCCATTGGGGCTTGGAACACTGAAGCTTTCTTT.

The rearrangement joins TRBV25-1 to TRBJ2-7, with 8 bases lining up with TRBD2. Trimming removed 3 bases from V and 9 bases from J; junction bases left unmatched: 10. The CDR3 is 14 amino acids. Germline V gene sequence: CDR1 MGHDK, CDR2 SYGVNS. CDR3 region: CASSDPGGGGRQYF. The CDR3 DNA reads TGTGCCAGCAGTGACCCGGGAGGGGGAGGACGGCAGTACTTC.

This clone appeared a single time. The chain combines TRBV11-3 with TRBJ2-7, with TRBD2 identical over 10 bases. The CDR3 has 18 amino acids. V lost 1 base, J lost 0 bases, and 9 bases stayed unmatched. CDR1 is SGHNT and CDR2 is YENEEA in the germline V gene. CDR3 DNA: TGTGCCAGCAGCTTAGTTGTTAGCGGGGGGACTAGCTCCTACGAGCAGTACTTC. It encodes CASSLVVSGGTSSYEQYF.

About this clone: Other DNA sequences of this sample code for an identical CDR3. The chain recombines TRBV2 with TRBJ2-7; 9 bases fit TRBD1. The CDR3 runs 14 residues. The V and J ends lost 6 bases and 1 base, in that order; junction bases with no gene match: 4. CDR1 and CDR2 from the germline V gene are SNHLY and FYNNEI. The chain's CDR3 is CASSAGTGSYEQYF. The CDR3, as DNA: TGTGCCAGCAGCGCCGGGACAGGGTCCTACGAGCAGTACTTC.

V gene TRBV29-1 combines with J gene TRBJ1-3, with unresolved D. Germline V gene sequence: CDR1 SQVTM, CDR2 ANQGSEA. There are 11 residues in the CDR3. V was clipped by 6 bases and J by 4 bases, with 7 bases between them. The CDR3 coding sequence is TGCAGCGTACACGAGGGAAACACCATATATTTT. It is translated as CSVHEGNTIYF. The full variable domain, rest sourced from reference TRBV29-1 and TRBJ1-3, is SAVISQKPSRDICQRGTSLTIQCQVDSQVTMMFWYRQQPGQSLTLIATANQGSEATYESGFVIDKFPISRPNLTFSTLTVSNMSPEDSSIYLCSVHEGNTIYFGEGSWLTVV.

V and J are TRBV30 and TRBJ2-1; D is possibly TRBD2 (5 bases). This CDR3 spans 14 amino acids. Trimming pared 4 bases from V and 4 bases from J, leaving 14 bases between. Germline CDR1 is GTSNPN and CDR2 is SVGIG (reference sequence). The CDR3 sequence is CAWTQLGSYNEQFF. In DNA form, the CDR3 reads TGTGCCTGGACACAACTAGGCTCTTACAATGAGCAGTTCTTC.

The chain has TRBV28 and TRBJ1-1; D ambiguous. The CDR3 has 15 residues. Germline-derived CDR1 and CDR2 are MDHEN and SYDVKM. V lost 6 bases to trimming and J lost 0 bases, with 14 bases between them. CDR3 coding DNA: TGTGCCAGCAGCCATGGACTTTTTATGAACACTGAAGCTTTCTTT. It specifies CASSHGLFMNTEAFF. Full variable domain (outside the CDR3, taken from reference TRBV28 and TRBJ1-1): DVKVTQSSRYLVKRTGEKVFLECVQDMDHENMFWYRQDPGLGLRLIYFSYDVKMKEKGDIPEGYSVSREKKERFSLILESASTNQTSMYLCASSHGLFMNTEAFFGQGTRLTVV.